A selection of T cell receptor beta chains follows, all from one sample in a study of blood T cell repertoires in COVID-19. Sequenced by immunoSEQ multiplex PCR; TCRdb stores in-frame clones only, minus some. The data show around 100,000 clones, around four fifths seen once. Sequencing was carried out using peripheral blood. These receptors were collected from a woman aged 65 to 85 with acute or convalescent COVID-19. Both conserved end residues are part of each CDR3. A D gene is named only where the DNA matches it firmly. Clone size is shown for a subset of rows, as once, few, many or a class of expanded clone.

d_gene	v_gene	len	j_gene	abundance	CDR3aa	CDR3nt
TRBD1	TRBV19	15	TRBJ1-2	NA	CASRTGTAEGYGYTF	TGTGCCAGTAGAACCGGGACAGCAGAGGGCTATGGCTACACCTTC
NA	TRBV30	11	TRBJ1-2	once	CAWSDVAGYTF	TGTGCCTGGAGCGACGTAGCTGGCTACACCTTC
NA	TRBV5-1	17	TRBJ1-1	NA	CASSSAGGIRVNTEAFF	TGCGCCAGCAGCTCGGCGGGGGGGATTCGGGTGAACACTGAAGCTTTCTTT
TRBD1	TRBV27	18	TRBJ2-3	NA	CASSSHSLSGTGTDTQYF	TGTGCCAGCAGTTCCCATAGCCTATCCGGGACAGGGACAGATACGCAGTATTTT
NA	TRBV3-1/TRBV3-2	12	TRBJ1-1	once	CASSPPGREAFF	TGTGCCAGCAGTCCACCCGGTCGTGAAGCTTTCTTT
NA	TRBV19	14	TRBJ1-1	NA	CASSITSGDTEAFF	TGTGCCAGTAGTATAACATCAGGGGACACTGAAGCTTTCTTT
NA	TRBV28	14	TRBJ1-4	NA	CASSWRQFNEKLFF	TGTGCCAGCAGTTGGAGACAGTTTAATGAAAAACTGTTTTTT
TRBD1	TRBV18	14	TRBJ2-3	NA	CASSPTGGRDTQYF	TGTGCCAGCTCACCGACAGGGGGCAGGGATACGCAGTATTTT
NA	TRBV19	15	TRBJ1-5	NA	CASSLGQTSNQPQHF	TGTGCCAGTAGTCTTGGACAGACGAGCAATCAGCCCCAGCATTTT
TRBD2	TRBV9	15	TRBJ2-5	NA	CASSISSGGEETQYF	TGTGCCAGCAGCATCTCTAGCGGGGGAGAAGAGACCCAGTACTTC
NA	TRBV12-5	14	TRBJ2-1	NA	CASVEPQAYNEQFF	TGTGCTAGTGTCGAGCCCCAAGCCTACAATGAGCAGTTCTTC
NA	TRBV15	12	TRBJ1-4	NA	CATRRVNEKLFF	TGTGCCACCAGACGGGTTAATGAAAAACTGTTTTTT
NA	TRBV19	15	TRBJ1-1	NA	CASSIRGAGDTEAFF	TGTGCCAGTAGTATACGAGGGGCAGGGGACACTGAAGCTTTCTTT
TRBD2	TRBV10-3	19	TRBJ2-5	NA	CAISPNQPNSGSGVETQYF	TGTGCCATCAGTCCCAACCAACCGAACTCAGGTAGCGGGGTTGAGACCCAGTACTTC
TRBD1	TRBV7-2	12	TRBJ2-7	few	CASSRTGREQYF	TGTGCCAGCAGCCGGACAGGGAGGGAGCAGTACTTC
TRBD1	TRBV10-2	15	TRBJ2-5	NA	CASSGIQGPRETQYF	TGCGCCAGCAGTGGAATACAGGGGCCCCGGGAGACCCAGTACTTC
TRBD1	TRBV7-9	15	TRBJ2-1	NA	CASSFPGQALGEQFF	TGTGCCAGCAGCTTCCCGGGACAGGCCTTAGGTGAGCAGTTCTTC
NA	TRBV4-3	15	TRBJ1-2	few	CASSQDPQGAYGYTF	TGCGCCAGCAGCCAAGACCCACAAGGGGCCTATGGCTACACCTTC
NA	TRBV6-2/TRBV6-3	19	TRBJ2-1	many	CASSYTSALARAPYNEQFF	TGTGCCAGCAGTTACACTTCAGCTTTGGCCAGGGCACCCTACAATGAGCAGTTCTTC
NA	TRBV7-2	14	TRBJ1-2	few	CAATTARANYGYTF	TGTGCCGCAACGACAGCCAGGGCTAACTATGGCTACACCTTC
TRBD1	TRBV30	13	TRBJ1-5	NA	CACGQGGSQPQHF	TGTGCCTGCGGACAGGGAGGAAGTCAGCCCCAGCATTTT
NA	TRBV28	13	TRBJ2-2	once	CASSVQGTGELFF	TGTGCCAGCAGCGTACAGGGAACCGGGGAGCTGTTTTTT
NA	TRBV30	13	TRBJ2-5	NA	CAWGDYRGETQYF	TGTGCCTGGGGGGACTACAGGGGGGAGACCCAGTACTTC